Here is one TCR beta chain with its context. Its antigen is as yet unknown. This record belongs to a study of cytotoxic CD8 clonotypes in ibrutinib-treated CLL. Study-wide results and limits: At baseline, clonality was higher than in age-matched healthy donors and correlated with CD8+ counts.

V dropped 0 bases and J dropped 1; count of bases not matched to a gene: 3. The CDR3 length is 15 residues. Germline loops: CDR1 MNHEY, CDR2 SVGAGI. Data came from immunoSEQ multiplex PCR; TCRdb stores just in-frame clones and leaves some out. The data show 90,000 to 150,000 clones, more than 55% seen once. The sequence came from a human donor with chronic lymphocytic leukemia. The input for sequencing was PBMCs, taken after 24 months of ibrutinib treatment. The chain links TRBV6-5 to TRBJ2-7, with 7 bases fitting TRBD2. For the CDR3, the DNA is TGTGCCAGCAGTTACTCACGCGGGGGATCCTACGAGCAGTACTTC. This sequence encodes CASSYSRGGSYEQYF.